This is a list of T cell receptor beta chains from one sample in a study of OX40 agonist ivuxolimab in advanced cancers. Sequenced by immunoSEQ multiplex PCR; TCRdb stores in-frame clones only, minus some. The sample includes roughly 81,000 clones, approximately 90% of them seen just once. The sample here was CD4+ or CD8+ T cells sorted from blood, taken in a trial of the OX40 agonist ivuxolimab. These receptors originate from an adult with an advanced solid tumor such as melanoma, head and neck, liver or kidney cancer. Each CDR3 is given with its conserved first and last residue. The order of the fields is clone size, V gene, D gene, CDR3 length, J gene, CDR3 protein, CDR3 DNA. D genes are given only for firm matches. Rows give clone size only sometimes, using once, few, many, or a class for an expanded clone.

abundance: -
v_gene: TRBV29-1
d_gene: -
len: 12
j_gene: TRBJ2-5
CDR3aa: CSESTSAETQYF
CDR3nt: TGCAGCGAGTCCACGTCGGCGGAGACCCAGTACTTC

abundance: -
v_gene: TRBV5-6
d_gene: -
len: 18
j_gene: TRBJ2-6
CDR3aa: CASSFLKGSSSGANVLTF
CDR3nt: TGTGCCAGCAGCTTTTTAAAAGGAAGTAGTTCTGGGGCCAACGTCCTGACTTTC

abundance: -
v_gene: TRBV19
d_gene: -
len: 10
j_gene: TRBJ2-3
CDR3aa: CASSMGRGDF
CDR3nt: TGTGCCAGTAGTATGGGCAGGGGGGATTTT

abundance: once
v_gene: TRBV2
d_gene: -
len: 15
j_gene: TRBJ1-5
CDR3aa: CASSPDLYSNQPQHF
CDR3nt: TGTGCCAGCAGTCCCGACCTTTATAGCAATCAGCCCCAGCATTTT

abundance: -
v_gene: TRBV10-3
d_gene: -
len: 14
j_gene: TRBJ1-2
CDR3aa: CAISEAVANYGYTF
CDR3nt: TGTGCCATCAGTGAGGCAGTCGCTAACTATGGCTACACCTTC

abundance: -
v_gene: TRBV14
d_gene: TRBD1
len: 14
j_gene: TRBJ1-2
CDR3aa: CASSQAGGAYGYTF
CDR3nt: TGTGCCAGCAGCCAAGCAGGGGGCGCCTATGGCTACACCTTC

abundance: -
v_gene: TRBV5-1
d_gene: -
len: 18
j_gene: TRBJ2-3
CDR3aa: CASSLTPTGPLGTDTQYF
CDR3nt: TGCGCCAGCAGCTTAACACCCACAGGGCCCCTTGGCACAGATACGCAGTATTTT

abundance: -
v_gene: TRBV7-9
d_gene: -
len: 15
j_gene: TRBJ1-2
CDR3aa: CASSLATTDYYGYTF
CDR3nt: TGTGCCAGCAGCTTAGCCACCACAGACTACTATGGCTACACCTTC

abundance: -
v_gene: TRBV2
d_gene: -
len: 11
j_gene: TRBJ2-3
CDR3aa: CASSGGDTQYF
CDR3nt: TGTGCCAGCAGTGGGGGGGATACGCAGTATTTT

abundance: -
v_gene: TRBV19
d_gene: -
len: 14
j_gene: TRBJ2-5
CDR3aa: CASSPDGVQETQYF
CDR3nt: TGTGCCAGTAGCCCAGACGGAGTCCAAGAGACCCAGTACTTC

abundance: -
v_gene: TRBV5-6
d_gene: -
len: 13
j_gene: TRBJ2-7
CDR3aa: CASSLSSTYEQYF
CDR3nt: TGTGCCAGCAGCCTCTCAAGTACCTACGAGCAGTACTTC

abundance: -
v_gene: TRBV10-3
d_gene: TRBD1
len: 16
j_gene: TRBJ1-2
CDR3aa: CAIFDRGPAGNYGYTF
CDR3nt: TGTGCTATCTTTGACAGGGGCCCGGCGGGGAACTATGGCTACACCTTC

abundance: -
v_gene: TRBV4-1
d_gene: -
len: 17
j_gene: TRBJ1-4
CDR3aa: CASSPGRGTTVGEKLFF
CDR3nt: TGCGCCAGCAGCCCGGGGAGGGGGACAACTGTTGGGGAAAAACTGTTTTTT

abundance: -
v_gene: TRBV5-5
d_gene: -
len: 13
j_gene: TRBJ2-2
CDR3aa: CASSFGPPGELFF
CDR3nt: TGTGCCAGCAGCTTTGGACCACCCGGGGAGCTGTTTTTT

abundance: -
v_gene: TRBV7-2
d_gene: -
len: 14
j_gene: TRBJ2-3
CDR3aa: CASSTRPTTDTQYF
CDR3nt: TGTGCCAGCAGCACCCGACCTACCACAGATACGCAGTATTTT

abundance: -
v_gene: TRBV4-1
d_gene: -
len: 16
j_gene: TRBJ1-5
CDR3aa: CASSHAPGTLNQPQHF
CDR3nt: TGCGCCAGCAGCCACGCCCCCGGGACGCTGAATCAGCCCCAGCATTTT

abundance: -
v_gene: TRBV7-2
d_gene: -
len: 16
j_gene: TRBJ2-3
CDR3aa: CASSRVSGPRTDTQYF
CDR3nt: TGTGCCAGCAGCCGAGTATCGGGACCCCGCACAGATACGCAGTATTTT

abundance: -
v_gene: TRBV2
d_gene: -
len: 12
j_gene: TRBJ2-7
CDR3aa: CASSEVGPEQYF
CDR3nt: TGTGCCAGCAGTGAAGTGGGCCCTGAGCAGTACTTC

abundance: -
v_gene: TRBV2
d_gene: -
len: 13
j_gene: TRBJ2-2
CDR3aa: CASTSSMYGELFF
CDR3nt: TGTGCCAGCACCTCCTCTATGTACGGGGAGCTGTTTTTT

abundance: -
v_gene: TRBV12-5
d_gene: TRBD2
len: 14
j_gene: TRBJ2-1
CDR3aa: CASGQPGGYYEQFF
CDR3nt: TGTGCTAGTGGTCAACCGGGGGGGTATTATGAGCAGTTCTTC

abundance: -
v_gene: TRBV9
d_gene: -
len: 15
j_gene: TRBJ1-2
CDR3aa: CASSVARNTGYGYTF
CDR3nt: TGTGCCAGCAGCGTAGCCAGGAACACGGGCTATGGCTACACCTTC

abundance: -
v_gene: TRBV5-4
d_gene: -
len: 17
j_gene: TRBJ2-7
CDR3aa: CASSLVEGRGPSYEQYF
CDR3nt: TGTGCCAGCAGCTTGGTGGAGGGTAGGGGGCCTTCCTACGAGCAGTACTTC

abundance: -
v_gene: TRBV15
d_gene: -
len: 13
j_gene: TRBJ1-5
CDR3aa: CATSSDPNQPQHF
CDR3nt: TGTGCCACCAGCTCTGACCCTAATCAGCCCCAGCATTTT

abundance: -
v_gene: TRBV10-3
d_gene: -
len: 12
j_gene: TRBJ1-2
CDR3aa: CAIRGENYGYTF
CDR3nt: TGTGCCATCAGGGGAGAAAATTATGGCTACACCTTC

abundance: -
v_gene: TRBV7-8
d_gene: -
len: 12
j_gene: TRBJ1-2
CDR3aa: CASSSQGYGYTF
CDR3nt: TGTGCCAGCAGCAGTCAGGGATATGGCTACACCTTC

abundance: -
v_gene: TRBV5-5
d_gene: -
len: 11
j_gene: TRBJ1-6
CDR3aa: CASSLNSPLHF
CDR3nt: TGTGCCAGCAGCTTGAACTCACCCCTCCACTTT

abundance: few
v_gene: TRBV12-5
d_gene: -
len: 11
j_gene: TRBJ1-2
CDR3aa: CASGPLGQNTF
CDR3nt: TGTGCTAGTGGTCCTCTGGGGCAGAACACCTTC

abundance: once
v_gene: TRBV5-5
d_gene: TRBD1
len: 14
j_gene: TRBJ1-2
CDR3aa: CASSWDRGAYGYTF
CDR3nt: TGTGCCAGCAGCTGGGACAGGGGTGCCTATGGCTACACCTTC

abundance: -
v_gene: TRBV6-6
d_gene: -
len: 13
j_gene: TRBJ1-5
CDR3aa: CASSPDSNQPQHF
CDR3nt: TGTGCCAGCAGCCCCGACAGCAATCAGCCCCAGCATTTT

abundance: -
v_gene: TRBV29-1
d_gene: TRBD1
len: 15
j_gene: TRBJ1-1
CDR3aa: CSVLLWDRWNTEAFF
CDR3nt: TGCAGCGTCCTACTCTGGGACAGATGGAACACTGAAGCTTTCTTT

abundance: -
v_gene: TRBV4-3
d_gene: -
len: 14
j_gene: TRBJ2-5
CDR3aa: CASSPEGRTETQYF
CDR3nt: TGCGCCAGCAGCCCGGAGGGCAGGACCGAGACCCAGTACTTC

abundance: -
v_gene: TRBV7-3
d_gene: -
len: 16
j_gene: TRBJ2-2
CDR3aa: CASSLGGGGNTGELFF
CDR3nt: TGTGCCAGCAGCCTAGGGGGAGGCGGAAACACCGGGGAGCTGTTTTTT

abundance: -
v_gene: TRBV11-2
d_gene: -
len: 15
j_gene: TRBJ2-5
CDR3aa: CASSLRQAPPETQYF
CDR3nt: TGTGCCAGCAGCTTGAGACAGGCACCCCCCGAGACCCAGTACTTC

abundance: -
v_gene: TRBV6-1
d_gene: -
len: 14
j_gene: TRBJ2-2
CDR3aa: CASSTQGNTGELFF
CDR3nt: TGTGCCAGCAGCACCCAAGGGAACACCGGGGAGCTGTTTTTT

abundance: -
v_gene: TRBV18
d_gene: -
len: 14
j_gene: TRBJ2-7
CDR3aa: CASSPPSDLYEQYF
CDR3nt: TGTGCCAGCTCACCACCCTCGGACCTCTACGAGCAGTACTTC

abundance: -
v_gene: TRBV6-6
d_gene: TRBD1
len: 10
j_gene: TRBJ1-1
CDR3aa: CATPGTGAFF
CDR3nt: TGTGCCACCCCCGGGACAGGGGCTTTCTTT

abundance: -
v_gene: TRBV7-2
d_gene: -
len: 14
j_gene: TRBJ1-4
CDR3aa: CASSVAYLREKLFF
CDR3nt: TGTGCCAGCAGCGTGGCCTACTTACGGGAAAAACTGTTTTTT

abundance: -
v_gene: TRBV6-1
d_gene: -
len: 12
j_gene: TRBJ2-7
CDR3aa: CASNDRDSQQYF
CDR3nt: TGTGCCAGCAACGACCGGGACTCCCAGCAGTACTTC

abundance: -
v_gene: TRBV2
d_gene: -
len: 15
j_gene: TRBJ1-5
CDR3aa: CASSGREVLNQPQHF
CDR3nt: TGTGCCAGCAGTGGCCGCGAGGTCCTCAATCAGCCCCAGCATTTT

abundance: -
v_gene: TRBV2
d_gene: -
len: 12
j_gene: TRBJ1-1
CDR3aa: CASRRTDLEAFF
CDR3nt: TGTGCCAGCAGAAGGACAGACCTTGAAGCTTTCTTT

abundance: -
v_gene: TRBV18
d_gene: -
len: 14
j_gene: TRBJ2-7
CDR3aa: CASSPGVGLYEQYF
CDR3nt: TGTGCCAGCTCCCCCGGGGTGGGGTTGTACGAGCAGTACTTC

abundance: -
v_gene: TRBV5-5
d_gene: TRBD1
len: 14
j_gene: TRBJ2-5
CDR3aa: CASSLEQGAKTQYF
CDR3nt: TGTGCCAGCAGCTTGGAACAGGGGGCAAAGACCCAGTACTTC

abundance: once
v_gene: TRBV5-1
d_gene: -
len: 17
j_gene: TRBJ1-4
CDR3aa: CASSLGPGNGANEKLFF
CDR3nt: TGCGCCAGCAGCTTGGGGCCTGGGAATGGAGCTAATGAAAAACTGTTTTTT

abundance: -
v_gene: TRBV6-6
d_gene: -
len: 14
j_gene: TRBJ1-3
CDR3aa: CASSLDSSGNTIYF
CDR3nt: TGTGCCAGCAGTCTCGACAGCTCTGGAAACACCATATATTTT

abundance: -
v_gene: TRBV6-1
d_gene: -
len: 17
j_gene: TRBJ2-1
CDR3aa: CASSERRGNTIRNEQFF
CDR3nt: TGTGCCAGCAGTGAACGGCGGGGAAACACAATACGCAATGAGCAGTTCTTC

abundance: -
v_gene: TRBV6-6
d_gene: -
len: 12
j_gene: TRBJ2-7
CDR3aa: CASSPAPREQYF
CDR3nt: TGTGCCAGCAGTCCGGCCCCTAGGGAGCAGTACTTC

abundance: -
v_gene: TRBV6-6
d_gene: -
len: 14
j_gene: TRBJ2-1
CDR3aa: CASSYLQGHNEQFF
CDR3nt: TGTGCCAGCAGTTATCTGCAGGGCCACAATGAGCAGTTCTTC

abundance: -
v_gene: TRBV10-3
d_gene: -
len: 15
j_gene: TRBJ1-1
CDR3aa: CAISVRGRVDTEAFF
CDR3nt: TGTGCCATCAGTGTAAGGGGCAGGGTGGACACTGAAGCTTTCTTT

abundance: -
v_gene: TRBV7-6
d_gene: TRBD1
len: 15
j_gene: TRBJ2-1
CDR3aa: CASSLGGQGYDEQFF
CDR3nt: TGTGCCAGCAGCTTAGGGGGACAGGGGTACGATGAGCAGTTCTTC

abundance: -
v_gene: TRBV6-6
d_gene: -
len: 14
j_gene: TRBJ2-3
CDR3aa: CASRQTTDGSTQYF
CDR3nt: TGTGCCAGCAGGCAAACTACCGACGGGAGTACGCAGTATTTT

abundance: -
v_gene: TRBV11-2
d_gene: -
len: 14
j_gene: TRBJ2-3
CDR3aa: CASSLAAGADTQYF
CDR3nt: TGTGCCAGCAGCTTAGCCGCTGGGGCAGATACGCAGTATTTT

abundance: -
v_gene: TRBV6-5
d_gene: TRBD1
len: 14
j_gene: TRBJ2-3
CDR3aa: CASSWDREGDTQYF
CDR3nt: TGTGCCAGCAGTTGGGACAGGGAGGGAGATACGCAGTATTTT

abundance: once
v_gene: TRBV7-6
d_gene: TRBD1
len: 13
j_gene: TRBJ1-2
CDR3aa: CASSRDRGRGYTF
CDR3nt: TGTGCCAGCAGCCGGGACAGGGGCCGAGGCTACACCTTC

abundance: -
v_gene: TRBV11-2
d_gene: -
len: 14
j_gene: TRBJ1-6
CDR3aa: CASSLRGADSPLHF
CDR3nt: TGTGCCAGCAGCTTAAGGGGGGCGGATTCACCCCTCCACTTT